The 8 T cell receptor beta chains below come from one sample, sequenced in a study of response to subunit inactivated influenza vaccine. TCRdb reprocessed the RT-PCR reads with MiXCR, giving one entry per CDR3 protein. This repertoire shows around 320,000 distinct CDR3 sequences, around 20% found once; its top ten account for 9% to 12%. Sequencing was performed on PBMCs from blood, taken about 19 months after vaccination. The receptors stem from a man aged 50-75 years who received an inactivated influenza vaccine.

This chain links TRBV7-9 with TRBJ2-5; 7 bases are shared with TRBD1. Trimming took 1 base from V and 3 from J; bases not matched to a gene: 11. CDR1 SEHNR and CDR2 FQNEAQ come from the germline V gene (reference sequence). This CDR3 is built from 17 residues. The CDR3 nucleotides are TGTGCCAGCAGCTTAGTCCGCTTGGACAGGCCGAAAGAGACCCAGTACTTC. Protein sequence: CASSLVRLDRPKETQYF. Together with reference TRBV7-9 and TRBJ2-5, the CDR3 gives the full variable domain: DTGVSQNPRHKITKRGQNVTFRCDPISEHNRLYWYRQTLGQGPEFLTYFQNEAQLEKSRLLSDRFSAERPKGSFSTLEIQRTEQGDSAMYLCASSLVRLDRPKETQYFGPGTRLLVL.

This clonotype appeared many times. The V call is TRBV9, the J call TRBJ1-5; no clear D. The CDR3 spans 15 residues. The V end was cut by 3 bases, the J end by 5 bases, with 15 bases between. Germline CDR1 reads SGDLS; CDR2 reads YYNGEE. This CDR3 reads CASSAKLGAHQPQHF. The CDR3 nucleotides are TGTGCCAGCAGCGCTAAACTAGGCGCGCATCAGCCCCAGCATTTT. The whole variable domain, filled in from reference TRBV9 and TRBJ1-5, reads DSGVTQTPKHLITATGQRVTLRCSPRSGDLSVYWYQQSLDQGLQFLIQYYNGEERAKGNILERFSAQQFPDLHSELNLSSLELGDSALYFCASSAKLGAHQPQHFGDGTRLSIL.

The chain combines TRBV9 with TRBJ2-3, with D perhaps matching TRBD1 (5 bases). The germline gives CDR1 SGDLS, CDR2 YYNGEE. The V gene lost 0 bases and the J gene lost 4 bases, with 12 bases spanning the gap. The CDR3 runs to 15 residues. The CDR3 loop is CASSVVGVRADTQYF. CDR3 bases: TGTGCCAGCAGCGTAGTAGGGGTTCGCGCAGATACGCAGTATTTT.

In this sample, this clonotype turned up once. A much larger clone sits a single nucleotide away, making a read error possible. V is TRBV7-2 and J is TRBJ1-5, with D tentatively TRBD1 (5 bases). Germline CDR1 is SGHTA and CDR2 is FQGNSA. The CDR3 contains 16 residues. The germline V and J ends were trimmed by 1 base and 2 bases, with 12 bases remaining between them. DNA of the CDR3: TGTGCCAGCAGCTTAGACAGGCGTTATCGCAATCAGCCCCAGCATTTT. It specifies CASSLDRRYRNQPQHF.

This clonotype was recorded a few times. The chain couples TRBV2 to TRBJ1-4, with D unclear. The germline CDR1 and CDR2 sequences are SNHLY and FYNNEI. Trimming pared 7 bases from V and 0 bases from J, leaving 15 bases between. This CDR3 is 16 amino acids long. The CDR3 spells CASTREFGATNEKLFF. In DNA form, the CDR3 reads TGTGCCAGCACTAGGGAATTCGGAGCAACTAATGAAAAACTGTTTTTT.

This clonotype occurred a few times. The chain couples TRBV20-1 to TRBJ1-4; D not certain. Trimming took 3 bases from V and 4 from J, leaving 9 bases between them. Germline V CDR1 and CDR2: DFQATT, SNEGSKA (reference sequence). This CDR3 is built from 13 residues. The CDR3 reads CSASEGINEKLFF. DNA of the CDR3: TGCAGTGCTAGTGAAGGAATTAATGAAAAACTGTTTTTT.

The rearrangement uses TRBV7-9 and TRBJ2-1, with a possible D match to TRBD1 (6 bases). V gave up 7 bases and J gave up 0 bases, with 10 bases separating them. Per the germline V gene, CDR1 is SEHNR and CDR2 is FQNEAQ (reference sequence). This CDR3 contains 14 residues. As DNA, the CDR3 is TGTGCCAGCACCAGGGACATCTCCTACAATGAGCAGTTCTTC. Its protein product is CASTRDISYNEQFF.

The chain joins TRBV30 to TRBJ1-4; a weak D match, TRBD1 (6 bases). The germline V and J ends were trimmed by 6 bases and 4 bases, with 12 bases remaining between them. Per germline, CDR1 GTSNPN and CDR2 SVGIG (reference sequence). CDR3 length: 13 amino acids. The CDR3 sequence: CACGRDNNEKLFF. CDR3 bases: TGTGCCTGTGGACGGGACAATAATGAAAAACTGTTTTTT.